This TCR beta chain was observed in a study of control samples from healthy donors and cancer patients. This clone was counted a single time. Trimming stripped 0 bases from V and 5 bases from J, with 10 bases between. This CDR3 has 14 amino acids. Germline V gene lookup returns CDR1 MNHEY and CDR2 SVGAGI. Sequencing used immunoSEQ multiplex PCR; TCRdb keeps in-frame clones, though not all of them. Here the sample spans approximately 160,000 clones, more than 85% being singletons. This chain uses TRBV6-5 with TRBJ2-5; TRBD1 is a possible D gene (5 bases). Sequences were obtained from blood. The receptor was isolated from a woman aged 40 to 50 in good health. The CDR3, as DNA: TGTGCCAGCAGTTACTCGCCAGGGTGGGAGACCCAGTACTTC. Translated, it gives CASSYSPGWETQYF.